This T cell receptor beta chain was profiled in a study of cytomegalovirus exposure and HLA in healthy donors. Vbeta (60) and Jbeta (13) primers were used in the PCR. In the source study's methods: A later analysis counted 80 million or so unique TCR beta chains, some 12 million shared. Profiling relied on immunoSEQ multiplex PCR, and the TCRdb table lists in-frame clones only, not all of them. From that table come the V and J calls and clone size; the DNA was used to work out D and trimming. Among 150,000 to 200,000 clones listed, around three quarters were seen once. Germline lookup yields CDR1 SGHTA and CDR2 FQGNSA. After removal of 5 bases from V and 4 bases from J, the junction contained 6 bases not matched to a gene. The CDR3 runs 15 residues.

This sequence was found in a man younger than 40 in good health and CMV-seropositive. The sample comprised PBMCs. V gene TRBV7-2 combines with J gene TRBJ2-1; TRBD1 agrees at 9 bases. CDR3 DNA sequence: TGTGCCAGCAGCCAAGACAGGGGGGGGTACAATGAGCAGTTCTTC. This encodes CASSQDRGGYNEQFF.